The clone carrying this T cell receptor (beta chain) was seen more than once but under ten times. Its antigen is undetermined. Per germline, CDR1 SGHDT and CDR2 YYEEEE. V was shortened by 1 base and J by 4 bases, with 9 bases between the two germline ends. This CDR3 region has 14 residues. These data are taken from a study of T cell repertoires in cytomegalovirus infection. Whole-study context: It was recently identified HLA-C-restricted and well-studied HLA-B-restricted CMV epitopes that the study used. Evidence of both CMV infection and a matching HLA type came from public TCR beta signatures. Study results and limitations: The ex vivo response was dominated by HLA-C-restricted CMV-specific TCR beta clonotypes. CMV carriers with the relevant HLA were identified by cumulative public TCR beta family frequency.

Each CDR3 protein is one row after TCRdb ran MiXCR on the reads. In the table there are roughly 180,000 distinct CDR3 sequences, about 20% of which are singletons. The chain combines TRBV5-6 with TRBJ1-5; D remains unclear. The source material was CD8+ T cells from cultured PBMCs, sampled from culture after CMV antigen stimulation. This receptor was identified in a human donor in good health (CMV status not recorded). Some clones in this sample may be carry-over from other donors' samples. The CDR3 region has the DNA TGTGCCAGCAGCTTGATGACGGCGAATCAGCCCCAGCATTTT. Protein product: CASSLMTANQPQHF. Filled out from reference TRBV5-6 and TRBJ1-5, the complete variable domain reads DAGVTQSPTHLIKTRGQQVTLRCSPKSGHDTVSWYQQALGQGPQFIFQYYEEEERQRGNFPDRFSGHQFPNYSSELNVNALLLGDSALYLCASSLMTANQPQHFGDGTRLSIL.